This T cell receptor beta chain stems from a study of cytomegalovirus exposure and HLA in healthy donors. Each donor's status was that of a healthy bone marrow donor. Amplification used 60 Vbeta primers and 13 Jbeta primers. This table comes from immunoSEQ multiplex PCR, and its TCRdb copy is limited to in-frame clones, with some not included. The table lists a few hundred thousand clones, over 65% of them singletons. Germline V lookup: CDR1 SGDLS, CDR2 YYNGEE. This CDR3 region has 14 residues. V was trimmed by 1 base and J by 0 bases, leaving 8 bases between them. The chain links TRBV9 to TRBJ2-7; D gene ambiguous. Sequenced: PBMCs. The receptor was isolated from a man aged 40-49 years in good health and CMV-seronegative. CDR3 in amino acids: CASSVSKSSYEQYF. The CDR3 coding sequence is TGTGCCAGCAGCGTATCGAAGAGCTCCTACGAGCAGTACTTC. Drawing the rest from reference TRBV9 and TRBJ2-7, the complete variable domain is DSGVTQTPKHLITATGQRVTLRCSPRSGDLSVYWYQQSLDQGLQFLIQYYNGEERAKGNILERFSAQQFPDLHSELNLSSLELGDSALYFCASSVSKSSYEQYFGPGTRLTVT.